This record covers a single T cell receptor (beta chain). The sample is drawn from a study of blood T cell repertoires in COVID-19. Repertoires were generated with immunoSEQ multiplex PCR, while TCRdb's copy carries only in-frame clones and drops some. The data hold about 91,000 clones, with almost 90% observed a single time. The germline gives CDR1 SGHRS, CDR2 YFSETQ. This CDR3 is built from 15 residues. The V and J ends lost 0 bases and 4 bases respectively, with 10 bases between them. This receptor was taken from a woman aged 70-85 years with acute or convalescent COVID-19. The sequencing sample was made of peripheral blood. V is TRBV5-1 and J is TRBJ1-4; D ambiguous. CDR3 coding DNA: TGCGCCAGCAGCTTGGAATCTCCGGTTAATGAAAAACTGTTTTTT. Its protein is CASSLESPVNEKLFF. The whole variable domain, remainder taken from reference TRBV5-1 and TRBJ1-4, is KAGVTQTPRYLIKTRGQQVTLSCSPISGHRSVSWYQQTPGQGLQFLFEYFSETQRNKGNFPGRFSGRQFSNSRSEMNVSTLELGDSALYLCASSLESPVNEKLFFGSGTQLSVL.